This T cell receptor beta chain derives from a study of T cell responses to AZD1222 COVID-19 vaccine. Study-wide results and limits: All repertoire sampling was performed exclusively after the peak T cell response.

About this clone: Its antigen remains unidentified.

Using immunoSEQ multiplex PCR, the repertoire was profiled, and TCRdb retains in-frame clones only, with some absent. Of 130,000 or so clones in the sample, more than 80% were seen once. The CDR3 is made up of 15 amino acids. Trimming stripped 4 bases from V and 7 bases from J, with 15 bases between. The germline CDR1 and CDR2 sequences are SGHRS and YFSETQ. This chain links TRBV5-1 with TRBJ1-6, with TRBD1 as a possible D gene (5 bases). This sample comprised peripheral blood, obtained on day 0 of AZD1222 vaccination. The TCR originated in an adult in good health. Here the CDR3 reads CASSPGLGGNSPLHF. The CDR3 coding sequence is TGCGCCAGCAGCCCCGGTCTGGGGGGAAATTCACCCCTCCACTTT.